Shown below are 16 T cell receptor beta chains from a single sample sequenced in a study of blood T cell repertoires in COVID-19. The protocol was immunoSEQ multiplex PCR, while the TCRdb copy is restricted to in-frame clones and leaves out a portion. The sample carries 150,000 or so clones, approximately 88% recorded once. The sample was peripheral blood. These receptors came from a woman in her sixties or seventies with acute or convalescent COVID-19.

The genes are TRBV11-2 and TRBJ2-3; 16 nucleotides align to TRBD2. The germline gives CDR1 SGHAT, CDR2 FQNNGV. This CDR3 is built from 16 residues. With V trimmed by 7 bases and J by 1 base, 2 bases remained unmatched. CDR3 in amino acids: CASTGTSGGGTDTQYF. CDR3 nucleotides: TGTGCCAGCACCGGGACTAGCGGGGGGGGCACAGATACGCAGTATTTT.

The chain's CDR3 is CASSDRSGGGGEQFF. The CDR3 DNA reads as TGCGCCAGCAGCGACCGTAGCGGGGGTGGCGGTGAGCAGTTCTTC. V and J are TRBV4-3 and TRBJ2-1, with 9 bases lining up with TRBD2. Per germline, CDR1 LGHNA and CDR2 YSLEER. The length of the CDR3 is 15 residues. V dropped 5 bases and J dropped 9; count of bases not matched to a gene: 11.

The chain employs TRBV11-2 and TRBJ1-3, with D possibly TRBD1 on 5 matching bases. Germline-derived CDR1 and CDR2 are SGHAT and FQNNGV. V shed 5 bases and J shed 0 bases, with 14 bases lying between them. The CDR3 contains 16 residues. The CDR3 region has the DNA TGTGCCAGCAGCCGGAGGGACCCGAGCTCTGGAAACACCATATATTTT. Amino acid sequence: CASSRRDPSSGNTIYF.

This chain uses TRBV20-1 with TRBJ1-5; 7 nucleotides match TRBD1. Trimming at V came to 5 bases and at J to 3 bases, leaving 10 bases not matched to a gene. The CDR3 contains 15 residues. Germline CDR1 and CDR2: DFQATT and SNEGSKA (reference sequence). CDR3 loop: CSAREQGRPNQPQHF. The CDR3 DNA is TGCAGTGCTCGTGAACAGGGGAGGCCCAATCAGCCCCAGCATTTT.

The chain links TRBV18 to TRBJ1-5; unclear D gene. The V gene lost 0 bases and the J gene lost 0 bases, with 9 bases spanning the gap. Germline V gives CDR1 KGHSH, CDR2 LQKENI. The CDR3 consists of 16 residues. CDR3 DNA sequence: TGTGCCAGCTCACCACCAAACAGTTATAGCAATCAGCCCCAGCATTTT. Protein sequence: CASSPPNSYSNQPQHF.

The gene calls are TRBV5-1 and TRBJ1-2, with D possibly TRBD1 on 6 matching bases. V was clipped by 2 bases and J by 0 bases, with 17 bases between them. Germline CDR1 and CDR2: SGHRS and YFSETQ. The length of the CDR3 is 17 residues. DNA for the CDR3: TGCGCCAGCAGCTTTACAACAGGGATCAGAGCTAACTATGGCTACACCTTC. Its translation is CASSFTTGIRANYGYTF.

The CDR3 sequence is CASSQDGQGGNTGELFF. The CDR3 DNA is TGCGCCAGCAGCCAAGATGGACAGGGGGGGAACACCGGGGAGCTGTTTTTT. The genes are TRBV4-1 and TRBJ2-2; 10 bases match TRBD1. V shed 0 bases and J 1 base; nucleotides not matched to a gene: 2. The CDR3 length is 17 residues. CDR1 is MGHRA and CDR2 is YSYEKL in the germline V gene.

J is TRBJ2-2 and V is TRBV6-5; 10 bases are shared with TRBD2. The ends lost 4 bases at V and 3 bases at J; junction bases unmatched: 2. The CDR3 length is 15 residues. Germline V CDR1 and CDR2: MNHEY, SVGAGI. The CDR3 loop is CASSFSGGYTGELFF. CDR3 bases: TGTGCCAGCAGTTTTAGCGGGGGGTACACCGGGGAGCTGTTTTTT.

The chain combines TRBV14 with TRBJ1-4; unclear D gene. With 6 bases removed from V and 8 bases from J, the gap between germline ends came to 19 bases. Germline V gene sequence: CDR1 SGHDN, CDR2 FVKESK. This CDR3 comprises 15 residues. CDR3 sequence (DNA): TGTGCCAGCAGTCTGGCGGGATCCCGAAAGGAAAAACTGTTTTTT. It encodes CASSLAGSRKEKLFF.

The V and J genes are TRBV15 and TRBJ1-5; the D gene is possibly TRBD1 (6 bases). CDR3 size: 16 residues. In germline, CDR1 is LNHNV, CDR2 YYDKDF (reference sequence). Trimming pared 1 base from V and 3 bases from J, leaving 13 bases between. The CDR3, as DNA: TGTGCCACCAGCAGAGGCGGCAGGGGTCCCAATCAGCCCCAGCATTTT. Amino acids: CATSRGGRGPNQPQHF. Together with reference TRBV15 and TRBJ1-5, the CDR3 gives the full variable domain: DAMVIQNPRYQVTQFGKPVTLSCSQTLNHNVMYWYQQKSSQAPKLLFHYYDKDFNNEADTPDNFQSRRPNTSFCFLDIRSPGLGDTAMYLCATSRGGRGPNQPQHFGDGTRLSIL.

V is TRBV4-1 and J is TRBJ2-3; TRBD1 aligns across 8 bases. The CDR3 is 14 amino acids. Germline values: CDR1 MGHRA, CDR2 YSYEKL. V gave up 6 bases and J gave up 6 bases; unmatched junction bases: 8. CDR3 bases: TGCGCCAGCAGTCAATCCAGGGGGCCCGATACGCAGTATTTT. Translated: CASSQSRGPDTQYF.

The chain is built from TRBV29-1 and TRBJ1-1; D is unresolved. CDR1 and CDR2 (germline): SQVTM, ANQGSEA. The CDR3 is 11 amino acids. Trimming pared 7 bases from V and 5 bases from J, leaving 11 bases between. Here the CDR3 DNA reads TGCAGCGCACGCGGGGAAACTGAAGCTTTCTTT. It encodes CSARGETEAFF. Filled out from reference TRBV29-1 and TRBJ1-1, the complete variable domain reads SAVISQKPSRDICQRGTSLTIQCQVDSQVTMMFWYRQQPGQSLTLIATANQGSEATYESGFVIDKFPISRPNLTFSTLTVSNMSPEDSSIYLCSARGETEAFFGQGTRLTVV.

The chain employs TRBV24-1 and TRBJ2-3, with 8 positions matching TRBD1. The CDR3 runs to 16 residues. V trimming: 3 bases; J trimming: 3 bases; junction bases outside the gene matches: 7. CDR1 KGHDR and CDR2 SFDVKD come from the germline V gene. The CDR3 DNA reads TGTGCCACCAGTGATATTGGGACAGGCGCAACAGATACGCAGTATTTT. Amino acid sequence: CATSDIGTGATDTQYF.

This chain connects TRBV2 to TRBJ2-5; TRBD1 agrees at 8 bases. Germline-derived CDR1 and CDR2 are SNHLY and FYNNEI. This CDR3 contains 13 residues. V gave up 6 bases and J gave up 2 bases; unmatched junction bases: 2. The CDR3 DNA reads as TGTGCCAGCAGCTACAGGGGGCAAGAGACCCAGTACTTC. This encodes CASSYRGQETQYF.

This clone has a single count. The chain is built from TRBV19 and TRBJ1-5; D perhaps matches TRBD1 (5 bases). Trimming left V 4 bases short and J 3 bases short, with 19 bases between. There are 17 residues in the CDR3. The germline V gene encodes CDR1 LNHDA and CDR2 SQIVND (reference sequence). The DNA for the CDR3 is TGTGCCAGTAGTACCCACCGGACACTAAGCCCCAATCAGCCCCAGCATTTT. Translating gives CASSTHRTLSPNQPQHF.

In DNA, the CDR3 is TGTGCCAGCGTGAGGGATAGCAATCAGCCCCAGCATTTT. It codes for CASVRDSNQPQHF. J is TRBJ1-5 and V is TRBV2, with D hard to call. CDR3 size: 13 residues. The V end was cut by 8 bases, the J end by 0 bases, with 8 bases between. Per the germline V gene, CDR1 is SNHLY and CDR2 is FYNNEI.